This T cell receptor beta chain originates from a study of blood T cell repertoires in COVID-19. Overall study: Both acute and convalescent COVID-19 samples were obtained from the United States, Italy and Spain. From T cells, B-cell-depleted T cells, or PBMCs came the material, which was cDNA or gDNA.

As handled by the study authors: By means of reference gene primer amplification, nucleated cell counts were estimated. The assay was immunoSEQ multiplex PCR, and TCRdb's table has in-frame clones only and misses some. V and J calls and clone size are copied from that table; D and trimming were computed from the DNA. The sample consists of 150,000 or so clones, 79% of them appearing once. Germline V lookup: CDR1 ENHRY, CDR2 SYGVKD. The CDR3 covers 18 residues. Trimming at V came to 10 bases and at J to 7 bases, leaving 21 bases not matched to a gene. Seattle patients were enrolled during active infection and followed longitudinally.

This chain links TRBV10-3 with TRBJ1-6, with 8 nucleotides matching TRBD1. The clonotype was recovered from a woman aged 55 to 70 with COVID-19, enrolled during active disease. The sample consisted of peripheral blood. CDR3 in amino acids: CATSPLDDRGARNSPLHF. The CDR3 DNA sequence: TGTGCCACCAGCCCACTAGATGACAGGGGCGCCAGAAATTCACCCCTCCACTTT.